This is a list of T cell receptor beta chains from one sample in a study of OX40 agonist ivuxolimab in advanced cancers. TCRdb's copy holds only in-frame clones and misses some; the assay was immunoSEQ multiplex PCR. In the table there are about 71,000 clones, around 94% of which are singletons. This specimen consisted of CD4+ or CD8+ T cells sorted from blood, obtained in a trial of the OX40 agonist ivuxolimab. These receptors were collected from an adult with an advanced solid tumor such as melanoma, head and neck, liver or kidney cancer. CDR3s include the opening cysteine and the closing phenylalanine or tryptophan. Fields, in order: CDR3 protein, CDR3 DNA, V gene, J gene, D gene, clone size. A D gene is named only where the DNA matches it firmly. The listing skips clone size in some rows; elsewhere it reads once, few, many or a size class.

CDR3 protein: CASSEAFGGAVFGNQPQHF; CDR3 DNA: TGTGCCAGCAGTGAAGCATTCGGGGGCGCGGTATTTGGCAATCAGCCCCAGCATTTT; V gene: TRBV6-1; J gene: TRBJ1-5; D gene: .; clone size: .
CDR3 protein: CASSLGPEAFF; CDR3 DNA: TGCGCCAGCAGCTTGGGGCCTGAAGCTTTCTTT; V gene: TRBV5-1; J gene: TRBJ1-1; D gene: .; clone size: .
CDR3 protein: CASSLWTGDNEQFF; CDR3 DNA: TGCGCCAGCAGCCTCTGGACAGGCGATAATGAGCAGTTCTTC; V gene: TRBV5-1; J gene: TRBJ2-1; D gene: TRBD1; clone size: .
CDR3 protein: CASSIWGTGLDSNQPQHF; CDR3 DNA: TGTGCCAGTAGTATTTGGGGGACAGGCCTAGATAGCAATCAGCCCCAGCATTTT; V gene: TRBV19; J gene: TRBJ1-5; D gene: TRBD1; clone size: .
CDR3 protein: CASSPLASISRALEEQYF; CDR3 DNA: TGTGCCAGCAGTCCGCTGGCTTCCATCTCCAGGGCGCTCGAAGAGCAGTACTTC; V gene: TRBV28; J gene: TRBJ2-7; D gene: .; clone size: .
CDR3 protein: CASSLIAGNTEAFF; CDR3 DNA: TGTGCCAGCAGCTTAATTGCCGGGAACACTGAAGCTTTCTTT; V gene: TRBV5-4; J gene: TRBJ1-1; D gene: .; clone size: .
CDR3 protein: CASRTRDLQGPGYTF; CDR3 DNA: TGTGCCAGCAGAACCCGGGACCTTCAAGGGCCTGGCTACACCTTC; V gene: TRBV27; J gene: TRBJ1-2; D gene: .; clone size: .
CDR3 protein: CAGSQGSHYNYGYTF; CDR3 DNA: TGTGCCGGATCACAGGGATCCCATTATAACTATGGCTACACCTTC; V gene: TRBV5-5; J gene: TRBJ1-2; D gene: .; clone size: .
CDR3 protein: CASTTRRDRVEGYTF; CDR3 DNA: TGTGCCAGTACCACAAGGAGGGACAGGGTTGAAGGCTACACCTTC; V gene: TRBV19; J gene: TRBJ1-2; D gene: TRBD1; clone size: .
CDR3 protein: CASSLEPGWSDTQYF; CDR3 DNA: TGCGCCAGCAGCTTGGAGCCGGGCTGGTCAGATACGCAGTATTTT; V gene: TRBV5-1; J gene: TRBJ2-3; D gene: .; clone size: .
CDR3 protein: CASSLGSQGLGYTF; CDR3 DNA: TGTGCCAGCAGCTTAGGATCACAGGGGCTTGGCTACACCTTC; V gene: TRBV11-2; J gene: TRBJ1-2; D gene: TRBD1; clone size: .
CDR3 protein: CASSFPSGSSYEQYF; CDR3 DNA: TGTGCCAGCAGCTTTCCTTCCGGGAGCTCCTACGAGCAGTACTTC; V gene: TRBV5-6; J gene: TRBJ2-7; D gene: .; clone size: .
CDR3 protein: CAISESMDRTGGPNIQYF; CDR3 DNA: TGTGCCATCAGTGAGTCGATGGATAGGACAGGGGGCCCTAACATTCAGTACTTC; V gene: TRBV10-3; J gene: TRBJ2-4; D gene: TRBD1; clone size: .
CDR3 protein: CASSQRERGLANYGYTF; CDR3 DNA: TGCGCCAGCAGCCAGAGGGAGAGGGGCCTTGCTAACTATGGCTACACCTTC; V gene: TRBV4-3; J gene: TRBJ1-2; D gene: .; clone size: .
CDR3 protein: CASSLKDEQFF; CDR3 DNA: TGTGCCAGCAGCTTAAAGGATGAGCAGTTCTTC; V gene: TRBV7-9; J gene: TRBJ2-1; D gene: .; clone size: .
CDR3 protein: CASSVAPTGLTDTQYF; CDR3 DNA: TGTGCCAGCAGCGTAGCCCCGACAGGGCTCACAGATACGCAGTATTTT; V gene: TRBV9; J gene: TRBJ2-3; D gene: TRBD1; clone size: .
CDR3 protein: CASSQSRTTGNTGELFF; CDR3 DNA: TGTGCCAGCAGCCAAAGTAGGACGACAGGGAACACCGGGGAGCTGTTTTTT; V gene: TRBV7-9; J gene: TRBJ2-2; D gene: .; clone size: .
CDR3 protein: CASSFVGGADGYTF; CDR3 DNA: TGTGCCAGCAGCTTTGTCGGGGGCGCGGATGGCTACACCTTC; V gene: TRBV7-9; J gene: TRBJ1-2; D gene: .; clone size: .
CDR3 protein: CASSGGGLQGPIYNEQFF; CDR3 DNA: TGTGCCAGTAGTGGGGGGGGCCTACAGGGGCCAATCTACAATGAGCAGTTCTTC; V gene: TRBV19; J gene: TRBJ2-1; D gene: .; clone size: .
CDR3 protein: CASSQVTSGIYEQYF; CDR3 DNA: TGCGCCAGCAGCCAAGTGACTAGCGGGATCTACGAGCAGTACTTC; V gene: TRBV4-1; J gene: TRBJ2-7; D gene: TRBD2; clone size: .
CDR3 protein: CSVEDTTDRGTGNTIYF; CDR3 DNA: TGCAGCGTTGAAGATACGACCGACAGGGGGACTGGAAACACCATATATTTT; V gene: TRBV29-1; J gene: TRBJ1-3; D gene: TRBD1; clone size: .
CDR3 protein: CASSLTGNSPLHF; CDR3 DNA: TGTGCCAGCAGTTTGACGGGAAATTCACCCCTCCACTTT; V gene: TRBV28; J gene: TRBJ1-6; D gene: .; clone size: once
CDR3 protein: CASSLQGAGGTEAFF; CDR3 DNA: TGTGCCAGCAGCCTACAGGGGGCGGGCGGCACTGAAGCTTTCTTT; V gene: TRBV14; J gene: TRBJ1-1; D gene: TRBD1; clone size: .
CDR3 protein: CASSLDAMNTEAFF; CDR3 DNA: TGTGCCAGCAGCTTGGATGCGATGAACACTGAAGCTTTCTTT; V gene: TRBV7-6; J gene: TRBJ1-1; D gene: .; clone size: few
CDR3 protein: CASSSLGTIYYEQYF; CDR3 DNA: TGTGCCAGCAGTTCCCTCGGGACAATTTACTACGAGCAGTACTTC; V gene: TRBV27; J gene: TRBJ2-7; D gene: .; clone size: .
CDR3 protein: CASSQDLGGFNTDTQYF; CDR3 DNA: TGCGCCAGCAGCCAAGATCTTGGAGGCTTCAACACAGATACGCAGTATTTT; V gene: TRBV4-3; J gene: TRBJ2-3; D gene: .; clone size: .
CDR3 protein: CASSLTGTGELFF; CDR3 DNA: TGTGCCAGTAGTTTGACAGGGACCGGGGAGCTGTTTTTT; V gene: TRBV19; J gene: TRBJ2-2; D gene: TRBD1; clone size: .
CDR3 protein: CASSVVGDPRTYNEQFF; CDR3 DNA: TGTGCCAGCAGCGTAGTAGGGGACCCACGCACCTACAATGAGCAGTTCTTC; V gene: TRBV9; J gene: TRBJ2-1; D gene: .; clone size: .
CDR3 protein: CASSSGGNTEAFF; CDR3 DNA: TGTGCCAGCAGCTCCGGTGGGAACACTGAAGCTTTCTTT; V gene: TRBV9; J gene: TRBJ1-1; D gene: .; clone size: once
CDR3 protein: CASSLRGALSYEQYF; CDR3 DNA: TGTGCCAGCAGTTTAAGGGGGGCTCTATCCTACGAGCAGTACTTC; V gene: TRBV28; J gene: TRBJ2-7; D gene: .; clone size: .
CDR3 protein: CASSPDFLMNTEAFF; CDR3 DNA: TGTGCCAGCTCACCAGACTTTTTGATGAACACTGAAGCTTTCTTT; V gene: TRBV18; J gene: TRBJ1-1; D gene: .; clone size: few
CDR3 protein: CASTTGDYGYTF; CDR3 DNA: TGTGCCAGCACCACAGGGGATTACGGCTACACCTTC; V gene: TRBV2; J gene: TRBJ1-2; D gene: TRBD1; clone size: .
CDR3 protein: CASSIQPLYGYTF; CDR3 DNA: TGTGCCAGTAGTATCCAGCCGCTCTATGGCTACACCTTC; V gene: TRBV19; J gene: TRBJ1-2; D gene: .; clone size: .
CDR3 protein: CSVDAGQGASEQYF; CDR3 DNA: TGCAGCGTAGATGCGGGACAGGGGGCTAGCGAGCAGTACTTC; V gene: TRBV29-1; J gene: TRBJ2-7; D gene: TRBD1; clone size: .
CDR3 protein: CASSLSGTHGYTF; CDR3 DNA: TGTGCCAGCAGTTTATCCGGGACGCATGGCTACACCTTC; V gene: TRBV27; J gene: TRBJ1-2; D gene: .; clone size: .
CDR3 protein: CASSLFLHQTQYF; CDR3 DNA: TGTGCCAGCAGCTTGTTCTTACACCAGACCCAGTACTTC; V gene: TRBV7-9; J gene: TRBJ2-5; D gene: .; clone size: .
CDR3 protein: CASSPQNGGSYEQYF; CDR3 DNA: TGCGCCAGCAGCCCACAGAACGGGGGGTCCTACGAGCAGTACTTC; V gene: TRBV4-1; J gene: TRBJ2-7; D gene: TRBD2; clone size: .
CDR3 protein: CASSTTSGKGLEQFF; CDR3 DNA: TGTGCCAGCAGTACGACTAGCGGGAAAGGGTTGGAGCAGTTCTTC; V gene: TRBV27; J gene: TRBJ2-1; D gene: TRBD2; clone size: .